The 6 T cell receptor beta chains in this list originate from one sample, sequenced in a study of a mutant IDH1 vaccine in newly diagnosed glioma. No antigens are known for them. Here immunoSEQ multiplex PCR was the method, and the copy in TCRdb shows in-frame clones only, minus some. Found here are roughly 120,000 clones, about four fifths of them singletons; the top ten hold about 5.5%. Regarding time point: week 11, during vaccination. The vaccine gave 300 ug of a 20-mer mutant IDH1 peptide subcutaneously per dose. This sample comprised PBMCs, obtained from a glioma patient whose treatment included an IDH1 peptide vaccine. These receptor sequences come from a man aged 40-50 years with glioma.

This clone was found once. The chain links TRBV7-2 to TRBJ2-5, with a weak D call TRBD2 (6 bases). Germline V lookup: CDR1 SGHTA, CDR2 FQGNSA. Trimming took off 5 bases at V and 5 bases at J, with 18 bases between the two ends. The CDR3 totals 15 residues. CDR3 DNA: TGTGCCAGCAGCCCCTCCGGGCGGGGATGGGAGACCCAGTACTTC. Protein product: CASSPSGRGWETQYF.

On this clone itself: Different DNA sequences within this sample yield the same CDR3. The chain uses TRBV5-1 and TRBJ2-5, with 9 bases that match TRBD2. This CDR3 is 15 amino acids long. CDR1 and CDR2 from the germline V gene are SGHRS and YFSETQ. V trimming: 0 bases; J trimming: 0 bases; junction bases outside the gene matches: 0. This chain's CDR3 is CASSLASGNQETQYF. As DNA, the CDR3 is TGCGCCAGCAGCTTGGCTAGCGGGAACCAAGAGACCCAGTACTTC.

This chain links TRBV7-9 with TRBJ2-3; 11 nucleotides line up with TRBD2. The CDR3 extends over 15 amino acids. The junction had 7 bases not matched to a gene; V was cut back by 5 bases and J by 6 bases. Germline V gene lookup returns CDR1 SEHNR and CDR2 FQNEAQ (reference sequence). CDR3 nucleotide sequence: TGTGCCAGCAGCCCTGGGACTAGCGGCTGGGATACGCAGTATTTT. This translates into CASSPGTSGWDTQYF.

The chain recombines TRBV7-9 with TRBJ2-3, with D perhaps TRBD2 (6 bases). The length of the CDR3 is 13 residues. V was trimmed by 5 bases and J by 2 bases, leaving 8 bases between them. The germline V gene has CDR1 SEHNR and CDR2 FQNEAQ (reference sequence). CDR3 sequence (DNA): TGTGCCAGCAGCGGGACTTTCACAGATACGCAGTATTTT. Its translation is CASSGTFTDTQYF.

The rearrangement uses TRBV5-4 and TRBJ2-3; D is uncertain. Trimming pared 1 base from V and 1 base from J, leaving 10 bases between. The CDR3 is 15 residues long. Germline V gene lookup returns CDR1 SGHNT and CDR2 YYREEE (reference sequence). The CDR3 bases are TGTGCCAGCAGCTTGCCCAGTGTAGGCACAGATACGCAGTATTTT. Translating it yields CASSLPSVGTDTQYF.

The chain joins TRBV21-1 to TRBJ1-1; the table names TRBD1, a call not compared with the DNA. TRBV21-1 is a known pseudogene. The CDR3 has 16 residues. CDR3 sequence (DNA): TGTGCCAGCAGCAAATGGGGTTGGGGGCGAAGCACTGAAGCTTTCTTT. Protein sequence: CASSKWGWGRSTEAFF.